The rows below give T cell receptor beta chains drawn from one sample of a study of blood T cell repertoires in COVID-19. Some clones are missing from TCRdb's copy, which holds only in-frame ones; the method was immunoSEQ multiplex PCR. This sample yields about 500,000 clones, of which roughly nine tenths are seen a single time; less than 9.5% belongs to the top ten. Sequencing was carried out using peripheral blood. The source of these receptors is a woman between 50 and 59 years old with COVID-19, enrolled during active disease. Each CDR3 is given without its conserved first and last residue. Each record gives: clone size, V gene, CDR3 protein. A clone size is listed for some rows: how often the clone was seen (once, few, many), or a class if it is expanded.

once TRBV29-1 SVEGIVNEQF
. TRBV5-4 ASSSNRDSDTEAF
. TRBV11-2 ASSLERGLAGIYEQY
. TRBV6-5 ASIPGTGGTEAF
. TRBV9 ASSVWGTRGEKLF
. TRBV3-1/TRBV3-2 ASSRGGAANTIY
. TRBV20-1 SASGQGAGELF
. TRBV19 ASSPYPTAGNTIY
. TRBV29-1 SVIGLAGSQF
. TRBV5-1 ASSLAGGRYEQY
few TRBV5-6 ASTRDVSYEQY
once TRBV27 ASTRGDLKEKLF
. TRBV6-5 AISDRGRTEAF
. TRBV6-1 ASSEEVGDTGLVYTDTQY
. TRBV5-1 ASSLTGVNQPQH
. TRBV10-3 AAGQGAATNEKLF
once TRBV18 ASSPRGREESTEAF
. TRBV5-4 ASSSVPQETQY
many TRBV2 ASSLRQMGTDTQY
. TRBV12-3/TRBV12-4 ASRNIYTIY
. TRBV5-1 ASSSGLLQGANEKLF
few TRBV28 ASTVRGRRNSPLH
. TRBV5-4 ASSRDKYNSPLH
. TRBV27 ASSLGLFTDTQY
. TRBV10-1 ASSGSLGGTYNEQF
once TRBV29-1 SVGTGTSEQY
. TRBV29-1 SVMEGINQPQH
. TRBV9 ASSVGRRTGGKGYT
. TRBV28 ATNYNTGELF
. TRBV4-2 ASSQPQTTGGRNTIY
. TRBV6-5 ASNRGDTGELF
once TRBV7-9 ASSFPLDSLNTEAF
once TRBV12-5 ASGLTVTVNQPQH
. TRBV7-2 ASSLVTADEKLF
once TRBV28 ASSPGRVQPQH
once TRBV4-2 ASSQDSGRKSEQF
. TRBV5-6 ASSYPTGQEKLF
. TRBV6-4 ATPVQRGKNTGELF
. TRBV13 ASSSTAGVSRGSDTQY
few TRBV2 ASAKDRFVMEQY
. TRBV5-4 ASSLSGGTYGYT
. TRBV19 ASSMSQVTGELF
. TRBV29-1 SVAGPTGGYT
few TRBV10-2 ASSPGQGRNTEAF
. TRBV6-5 ASRPLDRGHEQF
. TRBV7-9 ASSLQGLAGKNEQF
. TRBV2 ASTASGIGTEAF
. TRBV7-2 ASSLEASGGYNEQF
. TRBV19 ASSIALSVTGELF
. TRBV18 ASSPRDLGEKLF
. TRBV11-2 ASSQGQGNYGYT
. TRBV7-6 ASSLARGMQETQY
. TRBV2 ASRGAGGWGNQPQH
. TRBV5-5 ASSLGDRVSDTQY
. TRBV7-8 ASSLVSRSAEQY
. TRBV19 ASAIQGDQPQH
few TRBV2 ASSEISGGWDTQY